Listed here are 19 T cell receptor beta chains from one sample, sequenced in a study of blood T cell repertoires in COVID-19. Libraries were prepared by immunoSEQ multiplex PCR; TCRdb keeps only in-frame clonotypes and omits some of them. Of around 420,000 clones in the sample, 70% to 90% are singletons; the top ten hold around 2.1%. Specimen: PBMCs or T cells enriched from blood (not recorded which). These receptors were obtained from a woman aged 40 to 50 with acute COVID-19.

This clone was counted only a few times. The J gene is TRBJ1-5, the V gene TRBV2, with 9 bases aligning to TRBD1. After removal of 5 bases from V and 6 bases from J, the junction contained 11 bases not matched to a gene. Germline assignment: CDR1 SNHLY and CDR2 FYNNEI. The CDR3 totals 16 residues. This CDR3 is CASSSTGTGSFQPQHF. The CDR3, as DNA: TGTGCCAGCAGTTCGACCGGGACAGGGTCTTTTCAGCCCCAGCATTTT.

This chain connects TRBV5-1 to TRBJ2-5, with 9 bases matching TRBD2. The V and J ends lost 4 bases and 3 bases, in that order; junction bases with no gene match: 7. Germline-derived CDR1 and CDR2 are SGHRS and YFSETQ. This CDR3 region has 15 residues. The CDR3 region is CASSPLAGVKETQYF. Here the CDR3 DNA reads TGCGCCAGCAGCCCCTTAGCGGGGGTAAAAGAGACCCAGTACTTC.

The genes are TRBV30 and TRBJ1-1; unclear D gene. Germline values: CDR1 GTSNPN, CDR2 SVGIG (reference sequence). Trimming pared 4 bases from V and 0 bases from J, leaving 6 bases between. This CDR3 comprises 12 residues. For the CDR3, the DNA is TGTGCCTGGAACAGAATGAACACTGAAGCTTTCTTT. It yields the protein CAWNRMNTEAFF.

The CDR3 loop is CASSRDRVSGYTF. CDR3 nucleotides: TGTGCCAGCAGCCGAGACAGGGTCTCGGGCTACACCTTC. The chain combines TRBV5-6 with TRBJ1-2; 7 nucleotides agree with TRBD1. Germline V gene sequence: CDR1 SGHDT, CDR2 YYEEEE. The CDR3 has 13 amino acids. Trimming at V came to 4 bases and at J to 8 bases, leaving 8 bases not matched to a gene.

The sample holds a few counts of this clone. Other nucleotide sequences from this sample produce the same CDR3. CDR3 in amino acids: CASSRDRDTGELFF. DNA of the CDR3: TGCGCCAGCAGCCGGGACAGGGACACCGGGGAGCTGTTTTTT. V and J are TRBV10-1 and TRBJ2-2; 9 nucleotides align to TRBD1. CDR1 is WNHNN, CDR2 SYGVQD, per germline (reference sequence). CDR3 length equals 14 residues. V was clipped by 6 bases and J by 3 bases; unmatched bases: 2.

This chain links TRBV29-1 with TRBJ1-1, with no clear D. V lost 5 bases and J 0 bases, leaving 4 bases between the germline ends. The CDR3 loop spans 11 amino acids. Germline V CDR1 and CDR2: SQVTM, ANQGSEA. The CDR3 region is CSVLMNTEAFF. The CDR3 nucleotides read TGCAGCGTTCTAATGAACACTGAAGCTTTCTTT.

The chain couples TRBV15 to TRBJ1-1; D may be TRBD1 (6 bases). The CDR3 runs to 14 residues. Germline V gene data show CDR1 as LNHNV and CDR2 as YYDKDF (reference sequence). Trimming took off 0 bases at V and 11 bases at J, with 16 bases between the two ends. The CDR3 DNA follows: TGTGCCACCAGCAGAGATGCTACAGGGTTAGAGGCTTTCTTT. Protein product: CATSRDATGLEAFF.

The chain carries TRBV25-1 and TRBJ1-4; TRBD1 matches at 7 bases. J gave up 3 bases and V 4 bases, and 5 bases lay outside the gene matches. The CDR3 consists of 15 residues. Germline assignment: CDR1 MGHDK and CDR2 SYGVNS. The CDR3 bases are TGTGCCAGCAGTGCCCAGACAGGGTCTAATGAAAAACTGTTTTTT. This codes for CASSAQTGSNEKLFF.

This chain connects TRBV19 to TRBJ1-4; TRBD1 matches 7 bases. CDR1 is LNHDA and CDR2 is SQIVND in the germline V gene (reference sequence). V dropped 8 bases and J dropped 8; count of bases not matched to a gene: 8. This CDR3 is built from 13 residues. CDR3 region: CASFQPGQEKLFF. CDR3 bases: TGTGCCAGTTTTCAGCCGGGACAGGAAAAACTGTTTTTT.

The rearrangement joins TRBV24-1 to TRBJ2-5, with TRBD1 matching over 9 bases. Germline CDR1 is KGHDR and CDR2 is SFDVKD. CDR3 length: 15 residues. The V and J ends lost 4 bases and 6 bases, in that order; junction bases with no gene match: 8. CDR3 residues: CATSEGGQGGKTQYF. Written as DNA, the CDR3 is TGTGCCACCAGTGAAGGGGGACAGGGTGGGAAGACCCAGTACTTC.

The CDR3 spells CASSFSQGGTEAFF. In DNA, the CDR3 is TGTGCCAGCAGCTTTTCCCAGGGCGGCACTGAAGCTTTCTTT. The chain employs TRBV13 and TRBJ1-1; D possibly corresponds to TRBD1 (5 bases). Per the germline V gene, CDR1 is PRHDT and CDR2 is FYEKMQ (reference sequence). This CDR3 has 14 residues. The V end was cut by 3 bases, the J end by 4 bases, with 12 bases between.

The CDR3 DNA reads as TGTGCCTGTTACCAAACCACGACAGCCGGGGAGCTGTTTTTT. This translates into CACYQTTTAGELFF. The V and J genes are TRBV30 and TRBJ2-2, with D possibly being TRBD1 (5 bases). CDR1 is GTSNPN and CDR2 is SVGIG in the germline V gene (reference sequence). V lost 6 bases to trimming and J lost 6 bases, with 17 bases between them. The CDR3 is 14 amino acids.

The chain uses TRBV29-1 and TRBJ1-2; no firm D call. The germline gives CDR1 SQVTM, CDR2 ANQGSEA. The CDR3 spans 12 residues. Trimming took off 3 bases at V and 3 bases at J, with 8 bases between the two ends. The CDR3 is CSVEARYYGYTF. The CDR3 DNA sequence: TGCAGCGTTGAGGCGCGGTACTATGGCTACACCTTC.

The CDR3 DNA reads TGCGCCAGCAGCCCCTTGACAGGGGAAGAAGGGGAAAAACTGTTTTTT. Amino acids: CASSPLTGEEGEKLFF. The chain recombines TRBV5-1 with TRBJ1-4; 8 bases agree with TRBD1. V shed 4 bases and J 8 bases; nucleotides not matched to a gene: 13. Per the germline V gene, CDR1 is SGHRS and CDR2 is YFSETQ. The CDR3 is 16 amino acids.

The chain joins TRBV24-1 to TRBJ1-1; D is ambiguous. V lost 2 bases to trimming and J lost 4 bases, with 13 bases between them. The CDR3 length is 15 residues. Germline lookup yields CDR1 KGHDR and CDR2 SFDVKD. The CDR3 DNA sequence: TGTGCCACCAGTGATTCCGGGAAGGCCCGCACTGAAGCTTTCTTT. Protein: CATSDSGKARTEAFF.

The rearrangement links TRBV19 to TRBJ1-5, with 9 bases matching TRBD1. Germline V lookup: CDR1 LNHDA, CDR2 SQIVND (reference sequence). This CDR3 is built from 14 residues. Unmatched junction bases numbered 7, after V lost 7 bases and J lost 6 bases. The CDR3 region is CASNQQGAGQPQHF. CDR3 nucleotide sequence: TGTGCCAGTAACCAACAGGGGGCAGGTCAGCCCCAGCATTTT.

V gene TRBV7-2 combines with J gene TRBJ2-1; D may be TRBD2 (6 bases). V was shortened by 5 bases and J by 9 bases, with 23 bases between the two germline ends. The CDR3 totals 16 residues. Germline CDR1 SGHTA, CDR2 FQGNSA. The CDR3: CASSAYAMTSSGEQFF. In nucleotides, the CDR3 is TGTGCCAGCAGCGCCTACGCAATGACTAGTTCGGGTGAGCAGTTCTTC.

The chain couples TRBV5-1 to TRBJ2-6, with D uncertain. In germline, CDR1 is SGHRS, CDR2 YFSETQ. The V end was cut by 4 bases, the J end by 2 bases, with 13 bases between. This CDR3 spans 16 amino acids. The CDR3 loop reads CASSPLQVTGANVLTF. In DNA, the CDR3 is TGCGCCAGCAGCCCGCTCCAGGTCACTGGGGCCAACGTCCTGACTTTC.

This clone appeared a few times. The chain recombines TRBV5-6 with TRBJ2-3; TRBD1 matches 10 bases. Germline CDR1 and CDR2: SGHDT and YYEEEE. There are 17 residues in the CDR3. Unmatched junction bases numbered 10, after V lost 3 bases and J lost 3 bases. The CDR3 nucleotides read TGTGCCAGCAGCTGGGATATGAGGACAGGGGGGACAGATACGCAGTATTTT. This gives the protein CASSWDMRTGGTDTQYF.